This record concerns one T cell receptor beta chain sequence. Sequencing used immunoSEQ multiplex PCR; TCRdb keeps in-frame clones, though not all of them. The sample has over 100,000 clones, more than 70% seen once. This sample stems from a study of T cell responses to AZD1222 COVID-19 vaccine. J lost 4 bases, V lost 6 bases, and 17 bases had no gene match. The CDR3 extends over 17 amino acids. Germline lookup yields CDR1 ENHRY and CDR2 SYGVKD. The clonotype was recovered from an adult who received the AZD1222 COVID-19 vaccine. The sequences come from peripheral blood, collected 28 days after the second AZD1222 dose. J is TRBJ1-2 and V is TRBV10-3, with TRBD1 identical over 7 bases. DNA of the CDR3: TGTGCCATCAGCGCTAGTCCTAGGGACAGAGTTTTCTATGGCTACACCTTC. It is translated as CAISASPRDRVFYGYTF.